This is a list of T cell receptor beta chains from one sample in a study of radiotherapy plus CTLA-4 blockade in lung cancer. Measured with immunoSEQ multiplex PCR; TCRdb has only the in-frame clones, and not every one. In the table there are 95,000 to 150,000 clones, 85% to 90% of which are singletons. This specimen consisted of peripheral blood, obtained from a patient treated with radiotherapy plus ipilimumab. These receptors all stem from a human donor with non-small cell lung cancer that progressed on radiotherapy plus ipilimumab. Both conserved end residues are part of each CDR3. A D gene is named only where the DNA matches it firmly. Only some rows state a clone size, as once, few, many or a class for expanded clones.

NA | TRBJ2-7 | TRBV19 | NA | TGTGCCAGTAGCCCTCAAGGCTACGAGCAGTACTTC | CASSPQGYEQYF
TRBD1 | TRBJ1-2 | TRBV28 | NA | TGTGCCAGCAGTTCGCCCCGGGACAGGGCTGATGGCTACACCTTC | CASSSPRDRADGYTF
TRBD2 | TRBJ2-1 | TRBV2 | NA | TGTGCCAGCAGTGAAGCGTACCTAGCGGAATACAATGAGCAGTTCTTC | CASSEAYLAEYNEQFF
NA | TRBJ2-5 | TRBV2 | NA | TGTGCCAGCAGTGGCCCTTCGGGGGGCCGAGAGACCCAGTACTTC | CASSGPSGGRETQYF
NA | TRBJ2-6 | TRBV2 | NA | TGTGCCAGCAGTCGATTAGTAAGTCCATCTGGGGCCAACGTCCTGACTTTC | CASSRLVSPSGANVLTF
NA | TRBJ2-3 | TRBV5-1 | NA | TGCGCCAGCAGCTCCTCCCCCCCAGGGATTCAAGATACGCAGTATTTT | CASSSSPPGIQDTQYF
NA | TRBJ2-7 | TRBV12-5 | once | TGTGCTAGTGGTTTGGATCATTCCTACGAGCAGTACTTC | CASGLDHSYEQYF
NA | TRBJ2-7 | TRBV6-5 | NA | TGTGCCAGCACAAACAGGGTCTTCGGCGAGCAGTACTTC | CASTNRVFGEQYF
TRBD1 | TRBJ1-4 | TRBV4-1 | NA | TGCGCCAGCAGCCAAGAGGACAGGGGTCGGGAAAAACTGTTTTTT | CASSQEDRGREKLFF
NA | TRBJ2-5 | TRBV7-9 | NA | TGTGCCAGCAGCCTACAGGGAACGGGACCGCAAGAGACCCAGTACTTC | CASSLQGTGPQETQYF